The source of this T cell receptor (beta chain) is a study of blood T cell repertoires in COVID-19. Across the whole study: Researchers got acute and convalescent COVID-19 samples from the United States, Italy and Spain. The analysed material was cDNA or gDNA that came from T cells, B-cell-depleted T cells, or PBMCs.

The CDR3 is made up of 14 amino acids. Germline V gene data show CDR1 as SGHRS and CDR2 as YFSETQ. V gave up 3 bases and J gave up 1 base; unmatched junction bases: 3. Per the study methods: For nucleated cells, counts were estimated from reference gene primer amplification. Profiling relied on immunoSEQ multiplex PCR, and the TCRdb table lists in-frame clones only, not all of them. For V, J and clone size, that table is used; D and trimming come from the DNA. The profile covers under 300,000 clones, with approximately 84% appearing a single time and more than 1.1% taken by the ten largest. The receptor's source is a human donor with COVID-19, enrolled during active disease. The donor label of this sample is uncertain. This chain connects TRBV5-1 to TRBJ2-5; 7 bases line up with TRBD2. The sample taken for sequencing was peripheral blood. For the CDR3, the DNA is TGCGCCAGCAGCTGGGGGACTACCCAAGAGACCCAGTACTTC. This sequence encodes CASSWGTTQETQYF.